A single sample is the source of the 19 T cell receptor beta chains below, sequenced in a study of response to subunit inactivated influenza vaccine. TCRdb re-called the RT-PCR reads through MiXCR, storing one row per CDR3 protein. The sample comprises about 500,000 distinct CDR3 sequences, approximately 16% of which are singletons, and 2.5% to 3.5% rests with the top ten. Material: CD4+ T cells sorted from PBMCs, obtained about 23 months after vaccination. All receptors derive from a man between 45 and 75 years old who received an inactivated influenza vaccine.

The chain joins TRBV6-1 to TRBJ2-2; the match to TRBD1 covers 10 bases. This CDR3 region has 14 residues. J gave up 4 bases and V 6 bases, and 2 bases lay outside the gene matches. Germline-derived CDR1 and CDR2 are MNHNS and SASEGT. In DNA, the CDR3 is TGTGCCAGCAGGACAGGGGGCCCCACCGGGGAGCTGTTTTTT. Translation: CASRTGGPTGELFF.

This clonotype was recorded only once. The gene calls are TRBV7-2 and TRBJ1-1, with D possibly being TRBD1 (6 bases). CDR3 length equals 12 residues. CDR1 is SGHTA, CDR2 FQGNSA, per germline. V dropped 1 base and J dropped 8 bases, with 8 bases sitting between them. The CDR3 here is CASSLERGEAFF. CDR3 nucleotides: TGTGCCAGCAGCTTAGAGAGGGGGGAAGCTTTCTTT.

This clonotype was observed at least ten times. V and J are TRBV11-1 and TRBJ2-1; 8 bases agree with TRBD2. This CDR3 is built from 15 residues. In germline, CDR1 is SGHAT, CDR2 FQDESV (reference sequence). Unmatched junction bases numbered 8, after V lost 3 bases and J lost 7 bases. The CDR3 DNA follows: TGTGCCAGCAGCTTGGGTAGCGGGGATTGGAATGAGCAGTTCTTC. Translation gives CASSLGSGDWNEQFF.

This rearrangement joins TRBV6-2 or TRBV6-3 to TRBJ2-7, with 10 bases that match TRBD1. The CDR3 is 16 residues long. The germline V gene encodes CDR1 MNHEY and CDR2 SVGEGT. Unmatched junction bases numbered 3, after V lost 0 bases and J lost 1 base. The CDR3 nucleotides are TGTGCCAGCAGTTACTCCCGGGACAGGGGTTCCTACGAGCAGTACTTC. It codes for CASSYSRDRGSYEQYF.

This clonotype was observed a handful of times. The chain carries TRBV9 and TRBJ2-1; tentative D call: TRBD2 (6 bases). Germline V lookup: CDR1 SGDLS, CDR2 YYNGEE. Between the trimmed V and J ends, which lost 2 bases and 4 bases, there was a span of 19 bases. CDR3 length: 17 amino acids. CDR3 DNA sequence: TGTGCCAGCAGCGTCACCGGGACTCACATAGGGTACAATGAGCAGTTCTTC. Residues: CASSVTGTHIGYNEQFF.

The chain has TRBV29-1 and TRBJ2-2, with 10 bases fitting TRBD1. Germline CDR1 and CDR2: SQVTM and ANQGSEA. Trimming at V came to 7 bases and at J to 6 bases, leaving 5 bases not matched to a gene. The CDR3 has 13 amino acids. This chain's CDR3 is CSAGTGDAGELFF. CDR3 sequence (DNA): TGCAGCGCAGGGACAGGGGACGCCGGGGAGCTGTTTTTT.

This clonotype occurred a few times. V is TRBV25-1 and J is TRBJ1-1; maybe TRBD1 (6 bases). The CDR3 contains 14 residues. The V gene lost 7 bases and the J gene lost 3 bases, with 15 bases spanning the gap. CDR1 is MGHDK, CDR2 SYGVNS, per germline. In nucleotides, the CDR3 is TGTGCCAGCACTGAGGGGGGGGCTTACACTGAAGCTTTCTTT. This translates into CASTEGGAYTEAFF.

J is TRBJ2-1 and V is TRBV5-6; 12 nucleotides match TRBD2. The CDR3 has 17 amino acids. CDR1 and CDR2 from the germline V gene are SGHDT and YYEEEE. V was pared by 2 bases and J by 0 bases, with 3 bases of the junction left unmatched. The CDR3 region is CASSLGLAGSSYNEQFF. CDR3 sequence (DNA): TGTGCCAGCAGCTTAGGACTAGCGGGATCCTCCTACAATGAGCAGTTCTTC.

This clonotype was seen only a few times. The V call is TRBV12-3 or TRBV12-4, the J call TRBJ1-2; perhaps TRBD1 as D (5 bases). The CDR3 contains 13 residues. V dropped 6 bases and J dropped 4 bases, with 12 bases sitting between them. CDR3 sequence reads: CASSHGQVYGYTF. The CDR3, as DNA: TGTGCCAGCAGCCACGGACAAGTCTATGGCTACACCTTC.

J is TRBJ2-3 and V is TRBV2; D remains ambiguous. Germline V gene sequence: CDR1 SNHLY, CDR2 FYNNEI. The CDR3 runs to 12 residues. Trimming took 5 bases from V and 11 from J, leaving 14 bases between them. Here the CDR3 DNA reads TGTGCCAGCAGTAATGGGCTCGAACGGCAGTATTTT. Its translation is CASSNGLERQYF.

This clonotype was counted many times. The rearrangement joins TRBV5-1 to TRBJ2-1; 9 positions agree with TRBD1. Unmatched junction bases numbered 5, after V lost 2 bases and J lost 5 bases. Germline V gene sequence: CDR1 SGHRS, CDR2 YFSETQ. There are 15 residues in the CDR3. The CDR3 bases are TGCGCCAGCAGCTTCCGGACAGGGGCTAACAATGAGCAGTTCTTC. This sequence encodes CASSFRTGANNEQFF.

There are a few counts of this clonotype. The rearrangement joins TRBV2 to TRBJ1-2; D not resolved. CDR1 is SNHLY and CDR2 is FYNNEI in the germline V gene. With 2 bases removed from V and 3 bases from J, the gap between germline ends came to 10 bases. The CDR3 loop spans 14 amino acids. The CDR3 spells CASSERQAHYGYTF. For the CDR3, the DNA is TGTGCCAGCAGTGAAAGGCAGGCGCACTATGGCTACACCTTC.

There are a few counts of this clonotype. This chain links TRBV10-3 with TRBJ2-3; TRBD2 matches 7 bases. CDR3 size: 17 residues. With V trimmed by 6 bases and J by 4 bases, 16 bases remained unmatched. Looked up from germline, CDR1 is ENHRY and CDR2 is SYGVKD. The CDR3 DNA reads TGTGCCATCAGCGCTAGGGGCCGGGAGGCCACGGCAGATACGCAGTATTTT. It specifies CAISARGREATADTQYF.

V usage is TRBV5-1 and J usage is TRBJ1-1; TRBD1 might be the D (6 bases). This CDR3 is built from 14 residues. The germline V gene encodes CDR1 SGHRS and CDR2 YFSETQ. V gave up 4 bases and J gave up 4 bases, with 14 bases separating them. This chain's CDR3 is CASSRNRDSTEAFF. The CDR3 DNA sequence: TGCGCCAGCAGCCGTAACAGGGATTCCACTGAAGCTTTCTTT.

This clonotype showed up just a few times. This sequence joins TRBV7-9 and TRBJ2-3; D is unresolved. Germline V CDR1 and CDR2: SEHNR, FQNEAQ (reference sequence). The CDR3 loop spans 13 amino acids. Trimming pared 0 bases from V and 5 bases from J, leaving 6 bases between. DNA of the CDR3: TGTGCCAGCAGCTTAGCGTGGGGAGATACGCAGTATTTT. This gives the protein CASSLAWGDTQYF.

The chain has TRBV3-1 and TRBJ2-7; D is perhaps TRBD2 (6 bases). This CDR3 comprises 14 residues. Trimming took 3 bases from V and 4 from J, leaving 13 bases between them. CDR1 is LGHDT and CDR2 is YNNKEL in the germline V gene (reference sequence). CDR3: CASSHLGGTYEQYF. The DNA for the CDR3 is TGTGCCAGCAGCCACTTGGGCGGGACGTACGAGCAGTACTTC.

The chain uses TRBV19 and TRBJ1-6; D is uncertain. Deletions cut 4 bases from V and 10 bases from J, with 20 bases between. Germline V gives CDR1 LNHDA, CDR2 SQIVND (reference sequence). The CDR3 loop spans 16 amino acids. The CDR3 DNA is TGTGCCAGTAGTAGCGGACCTCGCGGTAATGGCTCACCCCTCCACTTT. Its protein is CASSSGPRGNGSPLHF.

This clonotype turned up a few times. The chain recombines TRBV7-3 with TRBJ2-2; D may correspond to TRBD1 or TRBD2 (5 bases each). The ends were cut back, 5 bases at V and 7 bases at J, with 14 bases in the middle. This CDR3 contains 14 residues. Germline V gene data show CDR1 as SGHTA and CDR2 as FQGTGA. CDR3 nucleotides: TGTGCCAGCAGCGCCACACCGGGACGCGGGGAGCTGTTTTTT. Translated, it gives CASSATPGRGELFF. The full variable domain, with the rest looked up from reference TRBV7-3 and TRBJ2-2, is GAGVSQTPSNKVTEKGKYVELRCDPISGHTALYWYRQSLGQGPEFLIYFQGTGAADDSGLPNDRFFAVRPEGSVSTLKIQRTERGDSAVYLCASSATPGRGELFFGEGSRLTVL.

This clonotype came up a few times. The CDR3 protein is CASSFGGGRQTQYF. CDR3 nucleotides: TGTGCCAGCTCATTCGGGGGGGGCCGTCAGACCCAGTACTTC. The chain links TRBV2 to TRBJ2-5; the match to TRBD2 covers 8 bases. Germline V gene lookup returns CDR1 SNHLY and CDR2 FYNNEI. The CDR3 runs 14 residues. V shed 8 bases and J 6 bases; nucleotides not matched to a gene: 11.